Listed below are T cell receptor beta chains from one sample, sequenced in a study of T cell responses to AZD1222 COVID-19 vaccine. The repertoire was sequenced with immunoSEQ multiplex PCR; TCRdb's copy has only in-frame clones and lacks some. Among 150,000 to 200,000 clones, around nine tenths were seen once, and the ten largest hold 9.5% to 13%. The sequencing used peripheral blood, collected 28 days after the second AZD1222 dose. These receptor sequences come from an adult who received the AZD1222 COVID-19 vaccine. The CDR3 runs from the conserved cysteine through the conserved F or W. The D gene is left open where the match is weak. Some rows have no size entry. The others give once, few or many, or a class for an expanded clone.

V gene	D gene	clone size	J gene	CDR3 protein	CDR3 DNA
TRBV2	NA	NA	TRBJ1-2	CASSGGRNYGYTF	TGTGCCAGCAGTGGGGGTCGTAACTATGGCTACACCTTC
TRBV24-1	NA	many	TRBJ1-2	CATSDPRPGRYGYTF	TGTGCCACCAGTGATCCAAGACCGGGGCGATATGGCTACACCTTC
TRBV2	NA	once	TRBJ2-3	CASSEGDTQYF	TGTGCCAGCAGTGAGGGGGATACGCAGTATTTT
TRBV30	NA	few	TRBJ1-1	CAWLTANTEAFF	TGTGCCTGGTTAACAGCTAACACTGAAGCTTTCTTT
TRBV28	TRBD1	NA	TRBJ1-3	CASREQGSGNTIYF	TGTGCCAGCAGGGAACAGGGGTCCGGAAACACCATATATTTT
TRBV10-2	NA	NA	TRBJ1-6	CASRGGDSYNSPLHF	TGCGCCAGCAGGGGGGGGGACTCCTATAATTCACCCCTCCACTTT
TRBV7-3	NA	NA	TRBJ2-3	CASSLNPQGGDTQYF	TGTGCCAGCAGCTTAAACCCTCAAGGGGGAGATACGCAGTATTTT
TRBV29-1	NA	NA	TRBJ2-7	CSVETDLAYEQYF	TGCAGCGTTGAGACGGACCTCGCCTACGAGCAGTACTTC
TRBV5-3	NA	once	TRBJ2-3	CARSLASDTQYF	TGTGCCAGAAGCTTGGCTTCAGATACGCAGTATTTT
TRBV3-1/TRBV3-2	TRBD1	NA	TRBJ2-7	CASSRGTGGSYEQYF	TGTGCCAGCAGCCGAGGGACAGGGGGGTCCTACGAGCAGTACTTC
TRBV10-3	TRBD1	NA	TRBJ2-1	CAISEGDRGNEQFF	TGTGCCATCAGTGAGGGGGACAGGGGGAATGAGCAGTTCTTC
TRBV19	TRBD2	NA	TRBJ2-5	CATRTSGGVVTQYF	TGTGCCACCCGGACTAGCGGGGGGGTAGTGACCCAGTACTTC
TRBV5-6	NA	NA	TRBJ2-7	CASSSWGVDYEQYF	TGTGCCAGCAGCTCCTGGGGGGTAGACTACGAGCAGTACTTC
TRBV19	NA	few	TRBJ1-1	CASTELNRNTEAFF	TGTGCCAGTACCGAACTGAACAGGAACACTGAAGCTTTCTTT
TRBV18	NA	NA	TRBJ1-2	CASSRQSDYGYTF	TGTGCCAGCTCACGACAGTCCGACTATGGCTACACCTTC
TRBV27	NA	NA	TRBJ1-2	CASGSVRSNYGYTF	TGTGCCAGCGGCTCTGTTCGGTCTAACTATGGCTACACCTTC
TRBV9	NA	NA	TRBJ2-2	CASSPLRGIANTGELFF	TGTGCCAGCAGCCCCCTTCGCGGAATCGCGAACACCGGGGAGCTGTTTTTT
TRBV4-2	TRBD2	NA	TRBJ2-2	CASSQRGLAGAQSNTGELFF	TGTGCCAGCAGCCAAAGGGGACTAGCGGGGGCCCAATCCAACACCGGGGAGCTGTTTTTT
TRBV5-1	NA	NA	TRBJ2-7	CASSLDVGTAYEQYF	TGCGCCAGCAGCTTGGATGTAGGGACGGCCTACGAGCAGTACTTC
TRBV3-1/TRBV3-2	NA	NA	TRBJ2-6	CASSPYLGVRPGANVLTF	TGTGCCAGCAGCCCTTACCTCGGCGTTCGTCCTGGGGCCAACGTCCTGACTTTC
TRBV5-1	NA	NA	TRBJ2-1	CASSLSQRNEQFF	TGCGCCAGCAGCTTGTCACAACGCAATGAGCAGTTCTTC
TRBV7-8	NA	NA	TRBJ1-6	CASSGQGNSPLHF	TGTGCCAGCAGCGGCCAGGGGAACTCACCCCTCCACTTT
TRBV5-8	TRBD1	NA	TRBJ1-4	CASSNRDRVNEKLFF	TGTGCCAGCAGCAACCGGGACAGGGTTAATGAAAAACTGTTTTTT
TRBV7-3	TRBD2	NA	TRBJ2-1	CASSLSGGAVNEQFF	TGTGCCAGCAGTCTTAGCGGGGGGGCCGTCAATGAGCAGTTCTTC
TRBV28	NA	NA	TRBJ2-7	CASSSQGIREQYF	TGTGCCAGCAGCTCCCAGGGTATACGCGAGCAGTACTTC
TRBV12-3/TRBV12-4	TRBD1	NA	TRBJ1-2	CASSRRTGAGYTF	TGTGCCAGCAGTCGCCGGACAGGGGCCGGCTACACCTTC
TRBV28	NA	NA	TRBJ1-2	CASASNYGYTF	TGTGCCAGCGCGTCGAACTATGGCTACACCTTC
TRBV28	TRBD2	NA	TRBJ2-1	CASTMSGGYNEQFF	TGTGCCAGCACCATGAGCGGGGGTTACAATGAGCAGTTCTTC
TRBV7-6	NA	NA	TRBJ1-6	CASSLDGNSPLHF	TGTGCCAGCAGCTTAGATGGTAATTCACCCCTCCACTTT
TRBV6-1	NA	NA	TRBJ1-2	CASSEGASRYYGYTF	TGTGCCAGCAGTGAAGGGGCCAGCAGATACTATGGCTACACCTTC
TRBV19	TRBD2	NA	TRBJ2-7	CASQTSLTSYEQYF	TGTGCCAGTCAGACTAGCCTTACATCCTACGAGCAGTACTTC
TRBV2	NA	NA	TRBJ2-7	CASSEALQAHF	TGTGCCAGCAGTGAAGCGCTCCAGGCGCACTTC
TRBV6-5	NA	NA	TRBJ1-4	CASSYRGTNEKLFF	TGTGCCAGCAGTTATCGCGGTACAAATGAAAAACTGTTTTTT
TRBV3-1/TRBV3-2	NA	NA	TRBJ1-6	CASSQGQHNSPLHF	TGTGCCAGCAGCCAGGGCCAACATAATTCACCCCTCCACTTT
TRBV7-2	TRBD1	NA	TRBJ2-7	CASSLGGSGGMGEQYF	TGTGCCAGCAGCTTAGGTGGGTCAGGGGGCATGGGCGAGCAGTACTTC
TRBV19	NA	once	TRBJ1-2	CASSPRGGGYTF	TGTGCCAGTAGTCCCCGAGGAGGCGGCTACACCTTC
TRBV5-6	TRBD2	NA	TRBJ2-7	CASSSRTSPGLASYEQYF	TGTGCCAGCAGCTCGAGAACCAGCCCCGGACTAGCAAGCTACGAGCAGTACTTC
TRBV25-1	TRBD1	NA	TRBJ2-7	CATQGAAAQYF	TGTGCCACCCAGGGGGCGGCTGCGCAGTACTTC
TRBV30	NA	NA	TRBJ1-4	CAWSVLVGEKLFF	TGTGCCTGGAGTGTACTGGTGGGTGAAAAACTGTTTTTT
TRBV7-9	TRBD1	NA	TRBJ1-4	CASSPGQDQNEKLFF	TGTGCCAGCAGCCCCGGACAGGATCAAAATGAAAAACTGTTTTTT
TRBV9	NA	NA	TRBJ1-4	CASSVAGGQDEKLFF	TGTGCCAGCAGCGTAGCCGGGGGGCAGGATGAAAAACTGTTTTTT
TRBV19	NA	NA	TRBJ1-4	CASKDPGTDEKLFF	TGTGCCAGTAAAGACCCTGGTACAGATGAAAAACTGTTTTTT
TRBV2	NA	NA	TRBJ2-3	CASVQWGFTDTQYF	TGTGCCAGCGTACAGTGGGGGTTCACAGATACGCAGTATTTT
TRBV30	NA	NA	TRBJ1-6	CAWSVYQTSPLHF	TGTGCCTGGAGTGTATACCAGACATCACCCCTCCACTTT
TRBV5-1	NA	NA	TRBJ1-4	CASSLTREKLFF	TGCGCCAGCAGCTTGACCCGGGAAAAACTGTTTTTT
TRBV6-5	NA	NA	TRBJ1-6	CASTRDTTNNSPLHF	TGTGCCAGCACCAGGGACACGACGAATAATTCACCCCTCCACTTT
TRBV6-5	NA	NA	TRBJ1-2	CASRDYGYTF	TGTGCCAGCAGGGATTATGGCTACACCTTC
TRBV19	TRBD1	NA	TRBJ2-1	CASTLNRGTLQFF	TGTGCCAGTACCCTAAACAGGGGTACCTTGCAGTTCTTC
TRBV6-1	NA	NA	TRBJ1-5	CASSEKGGLGPQHF	TGTGCCAGCAGTGAAAAGGGGGGCCTGGGGCCCCAGCATTTT
TRBV5-1	TRBD1	NA	TRBJ2-5	CASSLAGDRGLETQYF	TGCGCCAGCAGCTTGGCCGGAGACAGGGGGCTTGAGACCCAGTACTTC
TRBV9	NA	once	TRBJ2-1	CASSLRHSGAGEQFF	TGTGCCAGCAGCCTTAGACACTCAGGGGCTGGTGAGCAGTTCTTC
TRBV6-6	NA	NA	TRBJ2-5	CASSYPFGQTQETQYF	TGTGCCAGCAGTTACCCCTTCGGACAGACCCAAGAGACCCAGTACTTC
TRBV28	NA	NA	TRBJ2-7	CASLRAYEQYF	TGTGCCAGCCTTCGGGCCTACGAGCAGTACTTC
TRBV5-1	TRBD1	NA	TRBJ2-5	CASSSGTAWEETQYF	TGCGCCAGCAGCTCAGGGACAGCCTGGGAAGAGACCCAGTACTTC
TRBV6-2/TRBV6-3	NA	NA	TRBJ2-5	CASSPQGVGETQYF	TGTGCCAGCAGTCCACAGGGTGTGGGGGAGACCCAGTACTTC